A selection of T cell receptor beta chains follows, all from one sample in a study of shared clonotypes between healthy human individuals. Clones were read by immunoSEQ multiplex PCR, and TCRdb kept only the in-frame ones, dropping some. Of some 380,000 clones in the sample, about 96% were seen once. The sample consisted of memory CD8+ T cells sorted from blood. The receptors were gathered from a young man in good health. Both conserved end residues are part of each CDR3. The D gene is left open where the match is weak. Some rows mark clone size as missing; the rest say once, few, many or name a class of expanded clone.

size,D,J,V,DNA,CDR3
-,-,TRBJ2-5,TRBV19,TGTGCCAGTAGTAGAACTCCCCAAGAGACCCAGTACTTC,CASSRTPQETQYF
-,-,TRBJ2-1,TRBV7-9,TGTGCCAGCAGCTTAGCCGGTTCGAGCGGACCCAACGATGAGCAGTTCTTC,CASSLAGSSGPNDEQFF
-,-,TRBJ2-3,TRBV6-1,TGTGCCAGCAGACGAACTAGTCCAGATACGCAGTATTTT,CASRRTSPDTQYF
once,-,TRBJ2-7,TRBV7-2,TGTGCCAGCAGCACCGGGGTCTACGAGCAGTACTTC,CASSTGVYEQYF
-,-,TRBJ1-2,TRBV28,TGTGCCAGCAGTTTAAGGGTTTTAAGCGGCTACACCTTC,CASSLRVLSGYTF
-,TRBD2,TRBJ2-4,TRBV5-8,TGTGCCAGCAGCTTGGCTGGACTAGCGGGTGTCAAAAACATTCAGTACTTC,CASSLAGLAGVKNIQYF
-,-,TRBJ2-2,TRBV27,TGTGCCAGCACAGGGAAGACCGGGGAGCTGTTTTTT,CASTGKTGELFF
once,TRBD1,TRBJ2-4,TRBV5-5,TGTGCCAGCAGCTGGGGACAGGCCGTATTAGCCAAAAACATTCAGTACTTC,CASSWGQAVLAKNIQYF
-,-,TRBJ2-4,TRBV4-2,TGTGCCAGCAGCCAAGGAGGCCGGACTACAACGGGCCCGATAGCCAAAAACATTCAGTACTTC,CASSQGGRTTTGPIAKNIQYF
-,-,TRBJ1-1,TRBV2,TGTGCCACTAGAAGGGGGGACACTGAAGCTTTCTTT,CATRRGDTEAFF
once,TRBD1,TRBJ1-5,TRBV6-1,TGTGCCAGCAACCCTGGGACAGCGAATCAGCCCCAGCATTTT,CASNPGTANQPQHF
-,TRBD2,TRBJ2-7,TRBV7-9,TGTGCCAGCAGCTTTGGGCGGGAGGGCTACGAGCAGTACTTC,CASSFGREGYEQYF
once,TRBD1,TRBJ2-7,TRBV5-1,TGCGCCAGCAGCTTGGTGACAGGGACGGAGCAGTACTTC,CASSLVTGTEQYF
-,-,TRBJ1-1,TRBV2,TGTGCCAGCAATTGGGGACAAACCGTGAACACTGAAGCTTTCTTT,CASNWGQTVNTEAFF
-,-,TRBJ2-3,TRBV28,TGTGCCAGCAGCGGGGGAGACGTTCTGGCAGATACGCAGTATTTT,CASSGGDVLADTQYF
-,-,TRBJ1-3,TRBV7-8,TGTGCCAGCTCGACCTCAGGGGCCGGAAACACCATATATTTT,CASSTSGAGNTIYF
-,TRBD2,TRBJ2-7,TRBV27,TGTGCCAGCAGGGCCCCCTGGGGGGAGGGCTACGAGCAGTACTTC,CASRAPWGEGYEQYF
-,TRBD2,TRBJ2-1,TRBV10-3,TGTGCCATCAGTGCAGGGACTAGCATCTATGAGCAGTTCTTC,CAISAGTSIYEQFF
once,TRBD1,TRBJ1-5,TRBV6-5,TGTGCCAGCAAAACCGGGACAGGCAATCAGCCCCAGCATTTT,CASKTGTGNQPQHF
-,-,TRBJ1-1,TRBV19,TGTGCCAGTACCTCACCTTGGTCGGGAATGAACACTGAAGCTTTCTTT,CASTSPWSGMNTEAFF
-,-,TRBJ2-3,TRBV5-1,TGCGCCAGCAGCGGAGCTCTACAACCGAAGACAGATACTCTGTATTTT,CASSGALQPKTDTLYF
once,-,TRBJ2-2,TRBV11-2,TGTGCCAGCAGCCGGGGGTATGGTTCCGGGGAGCTGTTTTTT,CASSRGYGSGELFF
once,TRBD2,TRBJ2-1,TRBV11-2,TGTGCCAGCAGCTTACTGACTAGCGGGTACACCTACAATGAGCAGTTCTTC,CASSLLTSGYTYNEQFF
-,-,TRBJ2-7,TRBV12-2,TGTGCAAGTCGCTTCGGGGACTATTCCTTC,CASRFGDYSF